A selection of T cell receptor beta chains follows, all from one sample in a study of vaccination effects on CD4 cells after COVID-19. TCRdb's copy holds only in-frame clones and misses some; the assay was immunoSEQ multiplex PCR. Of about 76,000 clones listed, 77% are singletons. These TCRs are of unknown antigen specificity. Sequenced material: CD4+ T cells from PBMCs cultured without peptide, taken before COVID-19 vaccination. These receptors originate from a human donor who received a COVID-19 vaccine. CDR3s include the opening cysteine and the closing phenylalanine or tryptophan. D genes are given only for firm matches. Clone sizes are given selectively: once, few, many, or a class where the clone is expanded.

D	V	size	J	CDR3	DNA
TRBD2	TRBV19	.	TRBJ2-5	CASRHTSGVGTQYF	TGTGCCAGTAGGCATACTAGCGGGGTAGGAACCCAGTACTTC
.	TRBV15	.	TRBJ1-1	CATSRDRHTEAFF	TGTGCCACCAGCAGAGATAGGCACACTGAAGCTTTCTTT
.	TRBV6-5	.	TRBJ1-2	CASSYIPGYGYTF	TGTGCCAGCAGTTACATTCCAGGGTATGGCTACACCTTC
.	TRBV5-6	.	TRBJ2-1	CASSFLGRVYNEQFF	TGTGCCAGCAGCTTCCTGGGTAGGGTCTACAATGAGCAGTTCTTC
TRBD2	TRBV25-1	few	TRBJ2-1	CASSVRPLAGDTYNEQFF	TGTGCCAGCAGTGTTCGCCCACTAGCGGGGGACACCTACAATGAGCAGTTCTTC
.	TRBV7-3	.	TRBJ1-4	CASSCRQDHEKLFF	TGTGCCAGCAGCTGTCGCCAGGACCATGAAAAACTGTTTTTT
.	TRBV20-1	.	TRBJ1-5	CSASTPTGSRGNQPQHF	TGCAGTGCTAGTACCCCAACGGGCTCGAGAGGCAATCAGCCCCAGCATTTT
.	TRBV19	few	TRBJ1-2	CASSTNYGYTF	TGTGCCAGTAGTACCAACTATGGCTACACCTTC
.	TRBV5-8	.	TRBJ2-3	CASFRARGRSDTQYF	TGTGCCAGCTTCAGGGCCAGGGGGAGGTCAGATACGCAGTATTTT
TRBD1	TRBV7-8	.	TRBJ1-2	CASSLDRGTYGYTF	TGTGCCAGCAGCCTGGACAGGGGAACATATGGCTACACCTTC
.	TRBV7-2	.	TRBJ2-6	CASSLEGTTGANVLTF	TGTGCCAGCAGCTTAGAGGGGACGACTGGGGCCAACGTCCTGACTTTC
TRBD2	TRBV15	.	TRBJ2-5	CATSRNTLGRLAGGQETQYF	TGTGCCACCAGCAGAAACACGTTGGGTCGACTAGCGGGGGGGCAAGAGACCCAGTACTTC
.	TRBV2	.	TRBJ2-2	CASERAGHDTGELFF	TGTGCCAGCGAAAGGGCCGGGCATGACACCGGGGAGCTGTTTTTT
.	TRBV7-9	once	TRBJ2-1	CASSLNNYNEQFF	TGTGCCAGCAGCTTAAACAACTACAATGAGCAGTTCTTC
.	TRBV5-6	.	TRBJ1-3	CASSFVTLSSGNTIYF	TGTGCCAGCAGCTTCGTAACGTTGAGCTCTGGAAACACCATATATTTT
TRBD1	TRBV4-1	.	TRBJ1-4	CASSKGQGVGNEKLFF	TGCGCCAGCAGCAAGGGACAGGGGGTTGGCAATGAAAAACTGTTTTTT
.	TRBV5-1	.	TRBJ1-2	CASSLAQDYGYTF	TGCGCCAGCAGCTTGGCGCAGGACTATGGCTACACCTTC
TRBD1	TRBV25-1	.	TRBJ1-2	CASRGQASYGYTF	TGTGCCAGCAGGGGACAGGCCTCTTATGGCTACACCTTC
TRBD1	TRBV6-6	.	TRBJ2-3	CASSGTVLTDTQYF	TGTGCCAGCAGTGGGACAGTCCTTACAGATACGCAGTATTTT
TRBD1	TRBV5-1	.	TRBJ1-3	CASSLSPGTAGNTIYF	TGCGCCAGCAGCTTGTCACCCGGGACAGCTGGAAACACCATATATTTT
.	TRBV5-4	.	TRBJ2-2	CASTPGQNTGELFF	TGTGCCAGCACGCCGGGACAGAACACCGGGGAGCTGTTTTTT
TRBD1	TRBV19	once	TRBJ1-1	CATKGQGKVTEAFF	TGTGCCACCAAAGGACAGGGTAAAGTTACTGAAGCTTTCTTT
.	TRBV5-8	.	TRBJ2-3	CASPGTALTDTQYF	TGTGCCAGCCCGGGGACGGCACTCACAGATACGCAGTATTTT
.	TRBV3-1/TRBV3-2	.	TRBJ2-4	CASSQVLGNIQYF	TGTGCCAGCAGCCAGGTCCTGGGAAACATTCAGTACTTC
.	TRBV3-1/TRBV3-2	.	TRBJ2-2	CASTRTGELFF	TGTGCCAGCACTCGCACCGGGGAGCTGTTTTTT
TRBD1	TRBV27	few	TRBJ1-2	CASSRGTGLGYGYTF	TGTGCCAGCAGTCGAGGGACAGGGTTGGGCTATGGCTACACCTTC
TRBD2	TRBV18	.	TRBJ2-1	CASPIGGGYNEQFF	TGTGCCAGCCCGATCGGGGGGGGGTACAATGAGCAGTTCTTC
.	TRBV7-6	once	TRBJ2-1	CASSPARGPTGNEQFF	TGTGCCAGCAGCCCCGCGCGGGGGCCAACGGGCAATGAGCAGTTCTTC
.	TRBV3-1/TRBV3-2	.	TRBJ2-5	CASSQAGGAEETQYF	TGTGCCAGCAGCCAAGCAGGAGGGGCGGAAGAGACCCAGTACTTC
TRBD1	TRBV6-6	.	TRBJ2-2	CASSRTGTTGELFF	TGTGCCAGCAGTCGGACAGGGACCACCGGGGAGCTGTTTTTT
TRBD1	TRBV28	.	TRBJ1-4	CASSRDRGLTNEKLFF	TGTGCCAGCAGCCGGGACAGGGGCTTGACTAATGAAAAACTGTTTTTT
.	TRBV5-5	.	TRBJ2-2	CASSLSGYAGELFF	TGTGCCAGCAGCTTGTCAGGGTACGCCGGGGAGCTGTTTTTT
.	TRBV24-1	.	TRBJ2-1	CATSDFRRTYNEQFF	TGTGCCACCAGTGATTTCCGGCGGACCTACAATGAGCAGTTCTTC
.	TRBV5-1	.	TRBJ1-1	CASSLVLNTEAFF	TGCGCCAGCAGCTTGGTCTTGAACACTGAAGCTTTCTTT
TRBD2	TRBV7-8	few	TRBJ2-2	CASSLFPGLAGGRGTGELFF	TGTGCCAGCAGCTTATTCCCCGGACTAGCGGGGGGAAGAGGCACCGGGGAGCTGTTTTTT
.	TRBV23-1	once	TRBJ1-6	CASSQSRGGPYNSPLHF	TGCGCCAGCAGTCAATCAAGGGGCGGACCCTATAATTCACCCCTCCACTTT
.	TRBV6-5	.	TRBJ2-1	CASRGSGSSYNEQFF	TGTGCCAGCCGGGGGTCGGGAAGCTCCTACAATGAGCAGTTCTTC
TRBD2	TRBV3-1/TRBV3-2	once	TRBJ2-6	CASSPGGSGANVLTF	TGTGCCAGCAGCCCCGGGGGGTCTGGGGCCAACGTCCTGACTTTC
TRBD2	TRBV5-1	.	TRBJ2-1	CASSSQGVAGGRSYNEQFF	TGCGCCAGCAGCTCCCAGGGTGTAGCGGGGGGCCGTTCCTACAATGAGCAGTTCTTC
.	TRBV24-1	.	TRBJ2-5	CATSAVSAGQETQYF	TGTGCCACCAGTGCCGTCTCGGCAGGCCAAGAGACCCAGTACTTC
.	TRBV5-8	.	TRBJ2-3	CASPTLAPESTDTQYF	TGTGCCAGCCCAACCCTAGCGCCAGAAAGCACAGATACGCAGTATTTT
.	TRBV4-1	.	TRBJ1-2	CASSQDVGLPPNYGYTF	TGCGCCAGCAGCCAAGATGTGGGTCTGCCTCCTAACTATGGCTACACCTTC
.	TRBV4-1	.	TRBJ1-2	CASSQATGYGYTF	TGCGCCAGCAGCCAAGCCACAGGGTATGGCTACACCTTC
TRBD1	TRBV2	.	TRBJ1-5	CASSADRGVNQPQHF	TGTGCCAGCAGTGCTGACAGGGGCGTCAATCAGCCCCAGCATTTT
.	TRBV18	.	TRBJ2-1	CASSPGRPGSNEQFF	TGTGCCAGCTCACCGGGGAGGCCGGGGAGCAATGAGCAGTTCTTC
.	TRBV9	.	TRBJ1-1	CASSVAGNTEAFF	TGTGCCAGCAGCGTAGCAGGGAACACTGAAGCTTTCTTT
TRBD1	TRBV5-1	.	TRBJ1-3	CASSLWTGSGNTIYF	TGCGCCAGCAGCTTGTGGACAGGGTCCGGAAACACCATATATTTT
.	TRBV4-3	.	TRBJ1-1	CASSPLGQREAFF	TGCGCCAGCAGCCCTCTTGGACAGCGCGAAGCTTTCTTT
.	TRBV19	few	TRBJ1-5	CASKVAGNQPQHF	TGTGCCAGTAAAGTAGCCGGGAATCAGCCCCAGCATTTT
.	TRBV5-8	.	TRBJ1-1	CASSPGWGSTEAFF	TGTGCCAGCAGTCCCGGATGGGGTAGCACTGAAGCTTTCTTT
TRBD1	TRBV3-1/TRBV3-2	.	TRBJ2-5	CASSLYRTGEEETQYF	TGTGCCAGCAGCCTTTACCGGACAGGGGAAGAAGAGACCCAGTACTTC
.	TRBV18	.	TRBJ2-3	CASSLAALSDTQYF	TGTGCCAGCTCACTAGCGGCGTTATCAGATACGCAGTATTTT
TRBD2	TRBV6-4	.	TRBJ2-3	CASSDLAAGGLDTQYF	TGTGCCAGCAGTGACTTGGCAGCGGGGGGGCTTGATACGCAGTATTTT